This TCR beta chain appears in the sequencing data of a study of blood T cells in healthy people across ages (dated by TCRdb to the mid-2010s). Broadly, across the study: In model experiments, template switching captured about one uniquely barcoded TCR beta cDNA molecule for every two T cells. Donors of different ages were randomly distributed across sequencing lanes to avoid experimental bias. For two donors (one aged 18 to 30 and one aged 80 or older), the study analyzed two additional independent replicas of 1 million unique cDNA reads from the same blood draw. The donors were divided into four age groups: young (average approximately 15 years), middle-aged (about 40), aged (approximately 62) and long-lived (nearly 85). To track age-related changes in TCR beta repertoire diversity, the study relied on deep sequencing normalized with unique cDNA molecular identifiers.

Overall study outcomes, separate from this receptor: Compared with the aged group, the long-lived group had more naive CD4+ T cells, fewer expanded clones and increased TCR diversity, a pattern suggesting age selection. Donor CMV infection status was unknown, potentially confounding age-related changes in expanded clonotypes. Observed TCR beta diversity per million T cells fell roughly linearly with age, and a significant reduction was already apparent by age roughly 41. Estimates of total diversity from one million sequenced T cells were regarded as lower bounds and underestimates. A strong correlation was found between observed TCR beta diversity and the percentage of naive T cells measured by flow cytometry. Because profiling used bulk unsorted PBMCs, naive and antigen-experienced compartments could not be compared conclusively.

This clonotype was detected many times. This clone's antigen is unknown. No per-base quality is available; no much larger clone lies one base away. Preparation of the library involved 5' RACE. The data were produced on an Illumina HiSeq 2500. A second PCR of about 7 to 12 cycles was run with a J-beta primer mix and a sample-barcoded 5' primer. A template-switch 5' adaptor carrying 12 random nucleotides introduced a unique molecular identifier onto each TCR beta cDNA molecule. Each sample yielded at least 2.5 million CDR3-containing paired-end reads. First-strand cDNA was synthesized from all RNA with the Mint cDNA synthesis kit, primed by a TRBC-specific oligonucleotide. All cDNA was treated with uracil-DNA glycosylase and then went through a first 18-cycle PCR with the universal primers M1SS and BC2_uni_R. The source study handled its data this way. For normalization, 1 million high-quality reads, each with a distinct molecular identifier, were randomly selected from each sample. Reads sharing molecular identifiers were discarded rather than binned into consensus sequences. CDR3 identification, clonotype clustering and error correction used MiTCR with a Q25 quality threshold and the strictest error-elimination algorithm. A nonparametric unseen species model using Euler transformation provided a lower-bound estimate of total TCR beta diversity. TCRdb cleaned the public reads at Q25 with fastp, built clones with MiXCR and kept in-frame beta chains. CDR3 protein sequences are deduplicated, and each keeps its most common genes and DNA. TCRdb, rather than the study authors, made the V and J calls. The sample profile shows around 670,000 distinct CDR3 sequences; about 30% of them were found once. 15% to 18% of the sample rests with the top ten.

The roughly 38 donors, aged about 6 to 95 years, were systemically healthy Caucasian individuals from Russia. Each donor gave about 11 milliliters of peripheral blood, drawn into EDTA-treated Vacutainer tubes. Ficoll-Paque density-gradient centrifugation was used to isolate PBMCs, with at least 7 million obtained per sample. Trizol reagent was used to extract total RNA from PBMCs, with at least 6 micrograms per sample. Naive CD45RAhigh/CD27high T cell percentages were measured by flow cytometry on a PBMC aliquot from every donor. The sequenced sample was blood. The receptor was derived from a woman of 80 years or more in good health.

At the DNA level, the sequence is TGTGCCAGCAGCACCTCCCTAGTTTTAGAGACCCAGTACTTC. The encoded protein is CASSTSLVLETQYF. The rearrangement combines TRBV11-2 with TRBJ2-5; no D gene is confidently identified. CDR1 SGHAT and CDR2 FQNNGV are derived from the germline V gene. The CDR3 contains 14 residues, cysteine and phenylalanine counted. The entry retains the CDR3 DNA only, 42 bases that are in frame from base 1. V is clipped by 5 bases and J by 4 bases, and the sequence between their germline boundaries is 14 bases long.